These 28 T cell receptor beta chains originate from one sample sequenced in a study of T cells in Graves' hyperthyroidism and ophthalmopathy. Researchers took RNA transcripts and amplified the TCR beta CDR3 regions from them. The study used the HTBI primer set for a first-round RT-PCR of the TCR CDR3. TCRdb re-called the multiplex PCR reads through MiXCR, storing one row per CDR3 protein. Among about 710,000 distinct CDR3 sequences listed, roughly 15% were seen once. The sequencing input was blood. Source of these receptors: a man aged 18 to 30 with Graves' hyperthyroidism.

This clonotype has at least ten counts. V is TRBV28 and J is TRBJ2-1; 10 positions agree with TRBD2. The V and J ends lost 4 bases and 0 bases, in that order; junction bases with no gene match: 12. The CDR3 totals 19 residues. Germline V lookup: CDR1 MDHEN, CDR2 SYDVKM. CDR3 nucleotides: TGTGCCAGCAGTTCCCTGAGCGGGAGGGGGAGGGGCTCCTACAATGAGCAGTTCTTC. Its protein product is CASSSLSGRGRGSYNEQFF.

The rearrangement joins TRBV28 to TRBJ2-2; 10 nucleotides line up with TRBD1. V trimming: 6 bases; J trimming: 6 bases; junction bases outside the gene matches: 7. This CDR3 has 15 residues. Germline values: CDR1 MDHEN, CDR2 SYDVKM. CDR3 loop: CASRPGQGYAGELFF. CDR3 coding DNA: TGTGCCAGCAGACCGGGACAGGGGTACGCCGGGGAGCTGTTTTTT.

In its sample, this clonotype was seen many times. This sequence joins TRBV12-3 or TRBV12-4 and TRBJ2-2; 10 nucleotides line up with TRBD1. CDR3 size: 16 residues. J was trimmed by 4 bases and V by 5 bases; bases with no gene match: 7. The CDR3 reads CASSAGTGVSTGELFF. As DNA, the CDR3 is TGTGCCAGCAGTGCCGGGACAGGGGTCAGCACCGGGGAGCTGTTTTTT.

In its sample, this clonotype was seen a few times. J is TRBJ2-2 and V is TRBV11-2; D remains ambiguous. This CDR3 is 16 amino acids long. V was trimmed by 4 bases and J by 3 bases, leaving 15 bases between them. Looked up from germline, CDR1 is SGHAT and CDR2 is FQNNGV. The CDR3 nucleotides are TGTGCCAGCAGCTCTCGAGACGGGCGGTACACCGGGGAGCTGTTTTTT. Translating gives CASSSRDGRYTGELFF.

This clonotype was observed a few times. This chain connects TRBV3-1 to TRBJ1-2; D uncertain. The ends were cut back, 1 base at V and 0 bases at J, with 9 bases in the middle. The CDR3 has 15 amino acids. The germline V gene has CDR1 LGHDT and CDR2 YNNKEL (reference sequence). For the CDR3, the DNA is TGTGCCAGCAGCCAAGGGGAGGTTGCTAACTATGGCTACACCTTC. Translating it yields CASSQGEVANYGYTF.

The chain carries TRBV7-9 and TRBJ2-7, with D hard to call. The V end lost 1 base, the J end lost 5 bases, and 18 bases lay between the germline ends. CDR1 and CDR2 from the germline V gene are SEHNR and FQNEAQ (reference sequence). The CDR3 contains 16 residues. CDR3 sequence (DNA): TGTGCCAGCAGCTTAGTATTGAGAACTCCAAGCGACGAGCAGTACTTC. It yields the protein CASSLVLRTPSDEQYF.

This clonotype came up once. The chain carries TRBV5-1 and TRBJ2-2; D uncertain. Germline assignment: CDR1 SGHRS and CDR2 YFSETQ. This CDR3 contains 17 residues. V lost 1 base and J lost 0, with 13 bases in between. CDR3 bases: TGCGCCAGCAGCTTGCGGTTGTCCGGTCCGAACACCGGGGAGCTGTTTTTT. This sequence encodes CASSLRLSGPNTGELFF.

The chain employs TRBV28 and TRBJ1-6; D gene uncertain. CDR3 length: 13 amino acids. Trimming cost V 7 bases and J 2 bases, with 6 bases left between them. The germline V gene encodes CDR1 MDHEN and CDR2 SYDVKM. CDR3 in amino acids: CASKGAYNSPLHF. The CDR3, as DNA: TGTGCCAGCAAGGGTGCCTATAATTCACCCCTCCACTTT.

The rearrangement links TRBV3-1 to TRBJ1-4, with D possibly being TRBD1 (5 bases). This CDR3 is built from 14 residues. V lost 2 bases and J lost 7, with 11 bases in between. CDR1 and CDR2 (germline): LGHDT, YNNKEL (reference sequence). The CDR3 loop is CASSQIGGGEKLFF. The CDR3 nucleotides read TGTGCCAGCAGCCAAATTGGCGGGGGTGAAAAACTGTTTTTT. Full variable domain (missing parts from reference TRBV3-1 and TRBJ1-4): DTAVSQTPKYLVTQMGNDKSIKCEQNLGHDTMYWYKQDSKKFLKIMFSYNNKELIINETVPNRFSPKSPDKAHLNLHINSLELGDSAVYFCASSQIGGGEKLFFGSGTQLSVL.

This clonotype occurred many times. The rearrangement uses TRBV28 and TRBJ2-3; TRBD2 matches at 8 bases. Trimming at V came to 6 bases and at J to 2 bases, leaving 7 bases not matched to a gene. Per the germline V gene, CDR1 is MDHEN and CDR2 is SYDVKM. The CDR3 consists of 15 residues. CDR3 sequence reads: CASRRSGRVTDTQYF. CDR3 DNA sequence: TGTGCCAGCAGAAGGAGCGGGAGAGTCACAGATACGCAGTATTTT.

The J gene is TRBJ2-3, the V gene TRBV7-3; the D gene is possibly TRBD1 (5 bases). Germline CDR1 and CDR2: SGHTA and FQGTGA. Deletions cut 1 base from V and 3 bases from J, with 11 bases between. CDR3 size: 15 residues. CDR3 residues: CASSLRGWGTDTQYF. CDR3 bases: TGTGCCAGCAGCTTAAGGGGCTGGGGAACAGATACGCAGTATTTT.

This clonotype was seen only a few times. This chain uses TRBV28 with TRBJ1-5; TRBD1 matches 8 bases. The V and J ends lost 4 bases and 3 bases, in that order; junction bases with no gene match: 17. This CDR3 is 19 amino acids long. Germline assignment: CDR1 MDHEN and CDR2 SYDVKM. The CDR3 DNA sequence: TGTGCCAGCAGTTCGTTATCCCTGACAGGGGAGGACCACAATCAGCCCCAGCATTTT. As protein: CASSSLSLTGEDHNQPQHF.

J is TRBJ2-7 and V is TRBV6-1; 10 nucleotides align to TRBD2. J was trimmed by 4 bases and V by 5 bases; bases with no gene match: 8. Germline V gene data show CDR1 as MNHNS and CDR2 as SASEGT. CDR3 size: 15 residues. CDR3: CASSSSSGSTYEQYF. The CDR3 DNA reads TGTGCCAGCAGTTCCTCTAGCGGGAGTACTTACGAGCAGTACTTC.

This clonotype occurred a few times. V gene TRBV14 combines with J gene TRBJ2-7; D gene ambiguous. The ends were cut back, 4 bases at V and 2 bases at J, with 9 bases in the middle. CDR1 and CDR2 from the germline V gene are SGHDN and FVKESK. The CDR3 runs 13 residues. The CDR3 is CASSPIFPYEQYF. The CDR3 DNA sequence: TGTGCCAGCAGCCCAATTTTCCCCTACGAGCAGTACTTC. The entire variable domain, with the rest obtained from reference TRBV14 and TRBJ2-7, is as follows: EAGVTQFPSHSVIEKGQTVTLRCDPISGHDNLYWYRRVMGKEIKFLLHFVKESKQDESGMPNNRFLAERTGGTYSTLKVQPAELEDSGVYFCASSPIFPYEQYFGPGTRLTVT.

In this sample, this clonotype turned up many times. The rearrangement joins TRBV11-3 to TRBJ2-1; 7 positions match TRBD1. V gave up 0 bases and J gave up 15 bases; unmatched junction bases: 5. The CDR3 sequence is 12 residues long. CDR1 SGHNT and CDR2 YENEEA come from the germline V gene. In DNA, the CDR3 is TGTGCCAGCAGCTTAGACGACAGGGCACTGTTCTTC. Its translation is CASSLDDRALFF.

This clonotype was found many times. The V call is TRBV6-1, the J call TRBJ2-3; TRBD2 is a possible D gene (6 bases). The CDR3 contains 13 residues. CDR1 MNHNS and CDR2 SASEGT come from the germline V gene. Trimming removed 8 bases at V and 3 bases at J, with 12 bases between. Written as DNA, the CDR3 is TGTGCCAGCGGACTACAGGAAACAGATACGCAGTATTTT. Its translation: CASGLQETDTQYF.

CDR3 residues: CASSASYGETQYF. CDR3 nucleotide sequence: TGTGCCAGCAGCGCGTCTTATGGGGAGACCCAGTACTTC. This chain uses TRBV6-2 or TRBV6-3 with TRBJ2-5; no clear D. CDR3 length: 13 amino acids. Per germline, CDR1 MNHEY and CDR2 SVGEGT. V gave up 6 bases and J gave up 5 bases, with 13 bases separating them.

The rearrangement uses TRBV10-3 and TRBJ1-4; 7 nucleotides line up with TRBD1. The ends lost 2 bases at V and 7 bases at J; junction bases unmatched: 7. This CDR3 is 15 amino acids long. Germline CDR1 reads ENHRY; CDR2 reads SYGVKD. The CDR3 region is CAISELTGASEKLFF. CDR3 DNA: TGTGCCATCAGTGAGCTAACAGGGGCCTCTGAAAAACTGTTTTTT.

The rearrangement uses TRBV11-2 and TRBJ1-1, with D possibly matching TRBD1 (6 bases). The CDR3 contains 15 residues. Germline-derived CDR1 and CDR2 are SGHAT and FQNNGV. Between the trimmed V and J ends, which lost 1 base and 7 bases, there was a span of 16 bases. CDR3 sequence: CASSLVQGYGGEAFF. The CDR3 DNA sequence: TGTGCCAGCAGCTTAGTGCAGGGGTACGGTGGTGAAGCTTTCTTT. Combining the CDR3 with reference TRBV11-2 and TRBJ1-1 gives the whole variable domain EAGVAQSPRYKIIEKRQSVAFWCNPISGHATLYWYQQILGQGPKLLIQFQNNGVVDDSQLPKDRFSAERLKGVDSTLKIQPAKLEDSAVYLCASSLVQGYGGEAFFGQGTRLTVV.

The table lists this clonotype with many counts. The V gene is TRBV11-2, the J gene TRBJ2-5; TRBD2 agrees at 9 bases. Germline V gene lookup returns CDR1 SGHAT and CDR2 FQNNGV. J gave up 5 bases and V 2 bases, and 9 bases lay outside the gene matches. CDR3 size: 16 residues. Written as DNA, the CDR3 is TGTGCCAGCAGCTTATCAGTAGCGGGAGACCGGGAGACCCAGTACTTC. It translates to CASSLSVAGDRETQYF.

The rearrangement joins TRBV28 to TRBJ2-1, with 9 bases identical to TRBD2. Germline assignment: CDR1 MDHEN and CDR2 SYDVKM. There are 17 residues in the CDR3. J gave up 0 bases and V 2 bases, and 5 bases lay outside the gene matches. CDR3 in amino acids: CASSLRASGISYNEQFF. The DNA for the CDR3 is TGTGCCAGCAGTTTAAGGGCTAGCGGGATCTCCTACAATGAGCAGTTCTTC. The variable domain in full, completed from reference TRBV28 and TRBJ2-1, reads DVKVTQSSRYLVKRTGEKVFLECVQDMDHENMFWYRQDPGLGLRLIYFSYDVKMKEKGDIPEGYSVSREKKERFSLILESASTNQTSMYLCASSLRASGISYNEQFFGPGTRLTVL.

This clonotype was counted a few times. This chain joins TRBV7-3 and TRBJ1-2, with D possibly matching TRBD1 (5 bases). The V gene lost 1 base and the J gene lost 1 base, with 7 bases spanning the gap. CDR3 length equals 14 residues. The germline gives CDR1 SGHTA, CDR2 FQGTGA. CDR3 residues: CASSLNGGNYGYTF. The CDR3 bases are TGTGCCAGCAGCTTAAACGGGGGTAACTATGGCTACACCTTC.

Only a few counts were recorded for this clonotype. This chain links TRBV29-1 with TRBJ2-1, with TRBD2 matching over 14 bases. The V gene end was trimmed by 6 bases and the J gene end by 10 bases; junction bases not matched to a gene: 8. Germline V gene sequence: CDR1 SQVTM, CDR2 ANQGSEA. The CDR3 extends over 14 amino acids. This chain's CDR3 is CSVNTGLAGDEQFF. The CDR3 bases are TGCAGCGTAAACACGGGACTAGCGGGAGACGAGCAGTTCTTC.

The chain uses TRBV9 and TRBJ1-2; D is possibly TRBD1 (5 bases). V shed 3 bases and J shed 1 base, with 16 bases lying between them. The CDR3 sequence is 16 residues long. Looked up from germline, CDR1 is SGDLS and CDR2 is YYNGEE. The CDR3 nucleotides read TGTGCCAGCAGCGGCAGACCCGGGGACGGTAACTATGGCTACACCTTC. Its protein product is CASSGRPGDGNYGYTF.

In this sample, this clonotype turned up many times. The gene calls are TRBV12-3 or TRBV12-4 and TRBJ1-1; D is unresolved. The V end lost 5 bases, the J end lost 3 bases, and 7 bases lay between the germline ends. CDR3 size: 12 residues. As DNA, the CDR3 is TGTGCCAGCAGTCCCGAGGACACTGAAGCTTTCTTT. This translates into CASSPEDTEAFF.

This clonotype was detected many times. This chain joins TRBV28 and TRBJ2-5; D call uncertain. Trimming removed 3 bases from V and 1 base from J, with 12 bases in between. Germline CDR1 and CDR2: MDHEN and SYDVKM. The CDR3 loop spans 15 amino acids. CDR3 DNA sequence: TGTGCCAGCAGTTTTGATACAGCGACCCAAGAGACCCAGTACTTC. Translation gives CASSFDTATQETQYF. Using reference TRBV28 and TRBJ2-5 for the parts outside the CDR3, the full variable domain is DVKVTQSSRYLVKRTGEKVFLECVQDMDHENMFWYRQDPGLGLRLIYFSYDVKMKEKGDIPEGYSVSREKKERFSLILESASTNQTSMYLCASSFDTATQETQYFGPGTRLLVL.

This clonotype occurred many times. V is TRBV20-1 and J is TRBJ1-1; D might be TRBD1 (5 bases). V was shortened by 2 bases and J by 6 bases, with 10 bases between the two germline ends. Looked up from germline, CDR1 is DFQATT and CDR2 is SNEGSKA (reference sequence). This CDR3 comprises 12 residues. Here the CDR3 reads CSARNQGPEAFF. As DNA, the CDR3 is TGCAGTGCTAGAAATCAGGGACCTGAAGCTTTCTTT.

This clonotype was detected only a few times. The chain couples TRBV29-1 to TRBJ1-2; 8 bases are shared with TRBD1. Germline V CDR1 and CDR2: SQVTM, ANQGSEA. J gave up 2 bases and V 5 bases, and 10 bases lay outside the gene matches. This CDR3 contains 15 residues. The CDR3 region has the DNA TGCAGCGTTCGGGACAGGAACCTCCTCAACTATGGCTACACCTTC. It is translated as CSVRDRNLLNYGYTF. Drawing the rest from reference TRBV29-1 and TRBJ1-2, the complete variable domain is SAVISQKPSRDICQRGTSLTIQCQVDSQVTMMFWYRQQPGQSLTLIATANQGSEATYESGFVIDKFPISRPNLTFSTLTVSNMSPEDSSIYLCSVRDRNLLNYGYTFGSGTRLTVV.